This entry lists 27 T cell receptor beta chains sequenced from one sample in a study of T-cell memory formation after mild COVID-19. In TCRdb, the 5' RACE reads were re-called with MiXCR into one record per CDR3 protein. The sample has about 390,000 distinct CDR3 sequences, 20% to 25% seen once. Material for sequencing was PBMCs or a T cell subset sorted from them (not recorded which). Receptors originate from an adult woman who had mild COVID-19 (a few samples of this study predate the infection). Cell type and time point are not known.

This rearrangement joins TRBV10-2 to TRBJ1-2; D uncertain. The CDR3 runs 13 residues. Trimming stripped 0 bases from V and 8 bases from J, with 10 bases between. Per the germline V gene, CDR1 is WSHSY and CDR2 is SAAADI. The CDR3 sequence is CASSESEVFGYTF. As DNA, the CDR3 is TGCGCCAGCAGTGAGTCTGAGGTCTTCGGCTACACCTTC.

This clonotype was seen only once. This chain uses TRBV19 with TRBJ2-5; 13 nucleotides align to TRBD2. The length of the CDR3 is 16 residues. The V and J ends lost 5 bases and 5 bases, in that order; junction bases with no gene match: 8. The germline V gene has CDR1 LNHDA and CDR2 SQIVND (reference sequence). In DNA, the CDR3 is TGTGCCAGTAGTGGGGGGGGACTAGCGGGAAGGGAGACCCAGTACTTC. Its translation: CASSGGGLAGRETQYF.

This clonotype has only a few counts. This chain joins TRBV5-1 and TRBJ1-6; D may be TRBD1 (5 bases). Germline values: CDR1 SGHRS, CDR2 YFSETQ. The CDR3 is 14 amino acids. Between the trimmed V and J ends, which lost 3 bases and 9 bases, there was a span of 13 bases. CDR3 region: CASSSEGPTSPLHF. Written as DNA, the CDR3 is TGCGCCAGCAGCTCAGAGGGACCGACTTCACCCCTCCACTTT.

The chain is built from TRBV4-1 and TRBJ2-3; 8 bases match TRBD2. V shed 2 bases, J shed 4 bases, and the junction held 8 bases outside the gene matches. This CDR3 comprises 16 residues. Germline-derived CDR1 and CDR2 are MGHRA and YSYEKL. DNA for the CDR3: TGCGCCAGCAGCCAACGGGGGGGCTTATCAGCAGATACGCAGTATTTT. Encoded protein: CASSQRGGLSADTQYF.

The chain carries TRBV7-2 and TRBJ2-7; no reliable D call. CDR1 and CDR2 (germline): SGHTA, FQGNSA. CDR3 size: 12 residues. V was cut by 3 bases and J by 0 bases, with 3 bases left in between. The CDR3 nucleotides are TGTGCCAGCAGCTTCTTCTCCTACGAGCAGTACTTC. Its translation: CASSFFSYEQYF.

The table lists this clonotype with a few counts. V and J are TRBV20-1 and TRBJ2-3; D is unresolved. Germline V gene lookup returns CDR1 DFQATT and CDR2 SNEGSKA (reference sequence). V was clipped by 5 bases and J by 7 bases, with 19 bases between them. The CDR3 covers 14 residues. CDR3 sequence: CSALIDLRDNTQYF. Here the CDR3 DNA reads TGCAGTGCTCTCATAGACCTTCGTGATAATACGCAGTATTTT.

This clonotype was seen a handful of times. The CDR3 bases are TGTGCCAGCAGTGACTATGGAAGCGTCACTGAAGCTTTCTTT. This encodes CASSDYGSVTEAFF. The chain combines TRBV6-1 with TRBJ1-1; D unresolved. Germline V lookup: CDR1 MNHNS, CDR2 SASEGT. This CDR3 comprises 14 residues. Deletions cut 3 bases from V and 4 bases from J, with 12 bases between.

The V gene is TRBV12-3 or TRBV12-4, the J gene TRBJ2-1; no firm D call. This CDR3 spans 17 amino acids. Trimming cost V 4 bases and J 0 bases, with 16 bases left between them. The CDR3 DNA reads as TGTGCCAGCAGTTCCCAAAACCCAGGCCTCTCCTACAATGAGCAGTTCTTC. This translates into CASSSQNPGLSYNEQFF.

This clonotype was seen a handful of times. CDR3 nucleotides: TGCAGTGCTGTTTCGACCCGAAGCTCCTACGAGCAGTACTTC. Translated, it gives CSAVSTRSSYEQYF. The chain joins TRBV20-1 to TRBJ2-7; D is undetermined. The CDR3 length is 14 residues. Trimming removed 5 bases at V and 0 bases at J, with 14 bases between. CDR1 DFQATT and CDR2 SNEGSKA come from the germline V gene (reference sequence).

The chain is built from TRBV5-1 and TRBJ2-1, with TRBD2 matching 11 bases. This CDR3 region has 16 residues. Per the germline V gene, CDR1 is SGHRS and CDR2 is YFSETQ. V dropped 4 bases and J dropped 2; count of bases not matched to a gene: 5. The CDR3 spells CASSPTSGATYNEQFF. CDR3 coding DNA: TGCGCCAGCAGCCCGACTAGCGGGGCCACCTACAATGAGCAGTTCTTC.

V and J are TRBV19 and TRBJ2-7; TRBD1 matches at 7 bases. With 3 bases clipped from V and 3 bases from J, the junction kept 5 bases outside the gene matches. The CDR3 contains 14 residues. The germline V gene has CDR1 LNHDA and CDR2 SQIVND (reference sequence). The CDR3 spells CASSMGRQGYEQYF. The CDR3 DNA sequence: TGTGCCAGTAGTATGGGAAGACAGGGCTACGAGCAGTACTTC.

The chain is built from TRBV2 and TRBJ2-7; a weak D match, TRBD2 (6 bases). CDR3 length: 14 residues. Deletions cut 2 bases from V and 2 bases from J, with 10 bases between. CDR1 SNHLY and CDR2 FYNNEI come from the germline V gene. CDR3 residues: CASSERRETYEQYF. CDR3 nucleotides: TGTGCCAGCAGTGAAAGGAGGGAAACCTACGAGCAGTACTTC.

This rearrangement joins TRBV4-2 to TRBJ2-1; 8 bases agree with TRBD1. The germline CDR1 and CDR2 sequences are LGHNA and YNFKEQ. The CDR3 spans 18 residues. The V segment lost 1 base and the J segment 1 base; nucleotides outside the gene matches: 9. The CDR3 reads CASSQGLTRTGSYNEQFF. The DNA for the CDR3 is TGTGCCAGCAGCCAAGGCCTAACCCGGACAGGGTCCTACAATGAGCAGTTCTTC.

This clonotype has just a few counts. The CDR3 DNA follows: TGTGCCAGCAGCCCCGCCCAAATACAGGGGGCATCTGGAAACACCATATATTTT. Protein sequence: CASSPAQIQGASGNTIYF. This sequence joins TRBV12-3 or TRBV12-4 and TRBJ1-3; 9 bases fit TRBD1. There are 18 residues in the CDR3. The V gene end was trimmed by 6 bases and the J gene end by 1 base; junction bases not matched to a gene: 13.

The rearrangement uses TRBV11-1 and TRBJ2-7; D remains unclear. Per the germline V gene, CDR1 is SGHAT and CDR2 is FQDESV (reference sequence). Trimming took 0 bases from V and 7 from J, leaving 19 bases between them. The CDR3 has 16 amino acids. The CDR3 loop is CASSLALFSQASEQYF. Written as DNA, the CDR3 is TGTGCCAGCAGCTTAGCGCTTTTTTCCCAGGCATCGGAGCAGTACTTC. Supplemented by reference TRBV11-1 and TRBJ2-7, the full variable domain reads EAEVAQSPRYKITEKSQAVAFWCDPISGHATLYWYRQILGQGPELLVQFQDESVVDDSQLPKDRFSAERLKGVDSTLKIQPAELGDSAMYLCASSLALFSQASEQYFGPGTRLTVT.

J is TRBJ2-1 and V is TRBV7-8; 10 bases line up with TRBD2. V gave up 8 bases and J gave up 9 bases; unmatched junction bases: 10. There are 14 residues in the CDR3. Germline V gene data show CDR1 as SGHVS and CDR2 as FQNEAQ. The CDR3 DNA follows: TGTGCCAGCCAAACTAGCGGGACCCTCGGTGAGCAGTTCTTC. Amino acids: CASQTSGTLGEQFF.

This clonotype was recorded a few times. As DNA, the CDR3 is TGCGCCAGCAGCCAAGAAATAAGGCTAGCGACCTACGAGCAGTACTTC. The encoded protein is CASSQEIRLATYEQYF. This rearrangement joins TRBV4-1 to TRBJ2-7, with TRBD2 as a possible D gene (6 bases). The CDR3 length is 16 residues. In germline, CDR1 is MGHRA, CDR2 YSYEKL. V lost 0 bases and J 2 bases, leaving 14 bases between the germline ends.

This clonotype showed up many times. This chain's CDR3 is CASSFGPDNEQFF. In nucleotides, the CDR3 is TGTGCCAGCAGCTTCGGACCAGACAATGAGCAGTTCTTC. This rearrangement joins TRBV7-3 to TRBJ2-1; unclear D gene. V was pared by 3 bases and J by 5 bases, with 8 bases between. CDR3 length: 13 amino acids. Germline values: CDR1 SGHTA, CDR2 FQGTGA.

This clonotype turned up a few times. V and J are TRBV11-2 and TRBJ2-1; possibly TRBD2 for D (5 bases). V was shortened by 7 bases and J by 2 bases, with 12 bases between the two germline ends. The CDR3 totals 14 residues. The V gene's germline CDR1 is SGHAT and CDR2 FQNNGV. The CDR3 region has the DNA TGTGCCAGCATCCTAAGAGGGACCTACAATGAGCAGTTCTTC. Translation gives CASILRGTYNEQFF.

There are a few counts of this clonotype. This chain connects TRBV12-3 or TRBV12-4 to TRBJ2-1, with 8 bases lining up with TRBD1. The CDR3 runs 15 residues. The V segment lost 6 bases and the J segment 3 bases; nucleotides outside the gene matches: 7. In DNA, the CDR3 is TGTGCCAGCAGCCGCGGACAGGGTTACTACAATGAGCAGTTCTTC. Its protein product is CASSRGQGYYNEQFF.

The V gene is TRBV24-1, the J gene TRBJ2-1; D is perhaps TRBD1 or TRBD2 (5 bases each). Trimming stripped 5 bases from V and 2 bases from J, with 12 bases between. In germline, CDR1 is KGHDR, CDR2 SFDVKD. This CDR3 comprises 15 residues. CDR3 DNA: TGTGCCACCAGTGGGATCGGGACCCCCTACAATGAGCAGTTCTTC. Protein sequence: CATSGIGTPYNEQFF.

On this clonotype itself: This may be a read error, as it is one base from a much larger clone. V is TRBV7-3 and J is TRBJ1-1; the D gene is possibly TRBD1 (6 bases). V lost 2 bases to trimming and J lost 6 bases, with 13 bases between them. This CDR3 is built from 14 residues. Germline V lookup: CDR1 SGHTA, CDR2 FQGTGA. CDR3 sequence (DNA): TGTGCCAGCAGCTTAGGCCCCGGGACATCTGAAGCTTTCTTT. Translated, it gives CASSLGPGTSEAFF.

This chain connects TRBV7-8 to TRBJ2-1; perhaps TRBD1 as D (5 bases). Germline values: CDR1 SGHVS, CDR2 FQNEAQ. Trimming removed 1 base from V and 10 bases from J, with 20 bases in between. The CDR3 is 16 amino acids. The CDR3 sequence is CASSLVEQPYGQEQFF. DNA for the CDR3: TGTGCCAGCAGCTTAGTGGAACAACCATACGGACAAGAGCAGTTCTTC. Full variable domain (remainder filled in from reference TRBV7-8 and TRBJ2-1): GAGVSQSPRYKVAKRGQDVALRCDPISGHVSLFWYQQALGQGPEFLTYFQNEAQLDKSGLPSDRFFAERPEGSVSTLKIQRTQQEDSAVYLCASSLVEQPYGQEQFFGPGTRLTVL.

The V call is TRBV20-1, the J call TRBJ2-5, with 12 bases aligning to TRBD2. Germline CDR1 reads DFQATT; CDR2 reads SNEGSKA (reference sequence). This CDR3 region has 14 residues. Trimming removed 6 bases from V and 2 bases from J; junction bases left unmatched: 4. This chain's CDR3 is CSAGGLAGQETQYF. The CDR3 DNA reads as TGCAGTGCCGGAGGACTAGCGGGACAAGAGACCCAGTACTTC.

This clonotype has just a few counts. The chain is built from TRBV7-6 and TRBJ2-7; weak D call: TRBD1 (8 bases). The CDR3 sequence is 16 residues long. From germline, CDR1 is SGHVS and CDR2 FNYEAQ. Trimming stripped 2 bases from V and 3 bases from J, with 17 bases between. CDR3 loop: CASSLSGQGGSYEQYF. The CDR3 nucleotides read TGTGCCAGCAGCTTATCCGGACAGGGAGGGAGCTACGAGCAGTACTTC.

This clonotype has a handful of counts. The chain is built from TRBV5-1 and TRBJ1-1, with TRBD1 matching over 9 bases. Germline V lookup: CDR1 SGHRS, CDR2 YFSETQ. The CDR3 loop spans 18 amino acids. V lost 0 bases to trimming and J lost 1 base; unmatched junction nucleotides: 10. CDR3 in DNA: TGCGCCAGCAGCTTGGAGCCGGGACAGGGCCGGAAGAACACTGAAGCTTTCTTT. Translating gives CASSLEPGQGRKNTEAFF.

The V call is TRBV20-1, the J call TRBJ2-5; the match to TRBD2 covers 9 bases. The CDR3 extends over 18 amino acids. The J segment lost 4 bases and the V segment lost 0 bases, leaving 15 bases of the junction unmatched. Germline CDR1 is DFQATT and CDR2 is SNEGSKA (reference sequence). CDR3: CSARDALGGGALGETQYF. The CDR3 DNA reads TGCAGTGCTAGAGATGCCCTGGGCGGGGGGGCCTTAGGAGAGACCCAGTACTTC.